Listed below are T cell receptor beta chains from one sample, sequenced in a study of T-cell memory formation after mild COVID-19. TCRdb re-derived calls from the 5' RACE reads in MiXCR, one entry per CDR3 protein. The sample yields 200,000 to 250,000 distinct CDR3 sequences, roughly 10% seen once. The sequenced sample consisted of PBMCs or a T cell subset sorted from them (not recorded which). These receptors all stem from a man aged 18 to 30 who had mild COVID-19 (a few samples of this study predate the infection). Cell type and time point are not known. Both conserved end residues are part of each CDR3. D genes are given only for firm matches. For some rows the clone size is stated as once, few or many, or as a class when expanded; others skip it.

v_call	clone_size	j_call	d_call	cdr3_aa	cdr3_nt
TRBV6-2/TRBV6-3	few	TRBJ2-3	NA	CASTRGRKDTQYF	TGTGCCAGCACCCGGGGGCGTAAAGATACGCAGTATTTT
TRBV29-1	NA	TRBJ2-2	NA	CSVKRDSGYTGELFF	TGCAGCGTGAAACGGGACTCGGGATACACCGGGGAGCTGTTTTTT
TRBV3-1	few	TRBJ1-3	NA	CASSPMLRFSGNTIYF	TGTGCCAGCAGCCCCATGCTCAGATTCTCTGGAAACACCATATATTTT
TRBV5-6	NA	TRBJ1-2	NA	CARTPRGWGNYTF	TGTGCCAGAACCCCTCGGGGTTGGGGGAACTACACCTTC
TRBV23-1	few	TRBJ1-4	NA	CASRGRNEKLFF	TGCGCCAGCAGAGGGAGGAATGAAAAACTGTTTTTT
TRBV12-5	NA	TRBJ1-1	NA	CASGLVPGEAEAFF	TGTGCTAGTGGTTTGGTTCCGGGGGAGGCTGAAGCTTTCTTT
TRBV6-1	NA	TRBJ2-3	TRBD2	CASSTGLAGGFDTQYF	TGTGCCAGCAGTACTGGACTAGCGGGGGGTTTCGATACGCAGTATTTT
TRBV5-5	few	TRBJ1-2	NA	CASSLAIAGYTF	TGTGCCAGCAGCTTGGCTATTGCTGGCTACACCTTC
TRBV3-1	NA	TRBJ1-6	NA	CASSNLNSPLHF	TGTGCCAGCAGCAACTTAAATTCACCCCTCCACTTT
TRBV7-9	few	TRBJ2-3	TRBD2	CASSPELGGGTDTQYF	TGTGCCAGCAGCCCGGAGCTGGGGGGGGGCACAGATACGCAGTATTTT
TRBV20-1	NA	TRBJ1-6	TRBD1	CSALGQNYNSPLHF	TGCAGTGCCCTGGGACAGAACTATAATTCACCCCTCCACTTT
TRBV4-1	NA	TRBJ1-1	NA	CASSQDDGGNTEAFF	TGCGCCAGCAGCCAAGACGACGGGGGGAACACTGAAGCTTTCTTT
TRBV19	NA	TRBJ2-4	NA	CASSGLGVDIQYF	TGTGCCAGTAGTGGCCTCGGGGTGGACATTCAGTACTTC
TRBV12-3/TRBV12-4	few	TRBJ1-1	NA	CASSAPGVTEAFF	TGTGCCAGCAGCGCTCCAGGGGTCACTGAAGCTTTCTTT
TRBV2	NA	TRBJ2-5	NA	CAIGRQETQYF	TGTGCCATAGGCCGCCAAGAGACCCAGTACTTC
TRBV7-3	many	TRBJ2-2	NA	CASSLMTGELFF	TGTGCCAGCAGCCTCATGACAGGGGAGCTGTTTTTT
TRBV7-2	NA	TRBJ2-7	NA	CASSLGAASSYEQYF	TGTGCCAGCAGCTTAGGCGCCGCGAGCTCCTACGAGCAGTACTTC
TRBV5-1	few	TRBJ2-5	NA	CASSLASGQTRGTQYF	TGCGCCAGCAGCTTGGCCAGCGGTCAGACTCGAGGGACCCAGTACTTC
TRBV29-1	NA	TRBJ1-1	NA	CSVSTVNTEAFF	TGCAGCGTGTCCACAGTGAACACTGAAGCTTTCTTT
TRBV9	many	TRBJ2-5	TRBD2	CASSVDRGGQETQYF	TGTGCCAGCAGCGTAGATCGCGGGGGCCAAGAGACCCAGTACTTC
TRBV12-3/TRBV12-4	NA	TRBJ1-2	TRBD1	CASILQGQLYGYTF	TGTGCCAGCATCCTACAGGGGCAGCTTTATGGCTACACCTTC
TRBV19	NA	TRBJ1-5	NA	CASSIGGNQPQHF	TGTGCCAGTAGTATAGGAGGTAATCAGCCCCAGCATTTT
TRBV5-1	few	TRBJ1-6	NA	CASSLEAHSYNSPLHF	TGCGCCAGCAGCTTGGAAGCCCACTCCTATAATTCACCCCTCCACTTT
TRBV20-1	few	TRBJ1-5	NA	CSASRPGIQPQHF	TGCAGTGCTAGTCGTCCCGGGATTCAGCCCCAGCATTTT
TRBV20-1	few	TRBJ1-4	NA	CSARTALDRVNEKLFF	TGCAGTGCTAGAACCGCGTTGGACCGGGTTAATGAAAAACTGTTTTTT
TRBV7-3	few	TRBJ2-3	TRBD2	CASSLTSGSGTDTQYF	TGTGCCAGCAGCTTAACTAGCGGGTCAGGTACAGATACGCAGTATTTT
TRBV6-5	NA	TRBJ2-5	NA	CASSYGMGKQTQYF	TGTGCCAGCAGTTACGGCATGGGGAAACAGACCCAGTACTTC
TRBV10-3	few	TRBJ2-2	NA	CAISEQGPGELFF	TGTGCCATCAGCGAACAGGGCCCCGGGGAGCTGTTTTTT
TRBV12-3/TRBV12-4	NA	TRBJ1-1	NA	CAGLWGDLKRDTEAFF	TGTGCCGGCCTATGGGGGGACCTTAAACGGGACACTGAAGCTTTCTTT
TRBV9	NA	TRBJ2-5	NA	CASSVGEQETQYF	TGTGCCAGCAGCGTAGGCGAACAAGAGACCCAGTACTTC
TRBV23-1	many	TRBJ1-5	NA	CASSQSVRSGNQPQHF	TGCGCCAGCAGTCAATCCGTACGTTCGGGCAATCAGCCCCAGCATTTT
TRBV11-2	few	TRBJ1-6	TRBD1	CASSQGTGNNSPLHF	TGTGCCAGCAGCCAAGGGACAGGGAATAATTCACCCCTCCACTTT
TRBV5-1	many	TRBJ2-3	TRBD2	CASSRTRGDGTDTQYF	TGCGCCAGCAGCCGGACCCGGGGGGACGGCACAGATACGCAGTATTTT
TRBV9	many	TRBJ2-1	TRBD1	CASTPQGAYNEQFF	TGTGCCAGCACCCCACAGGGGGCCTACAATGAGCAGTTCTTC
TRBV4-1	NA	TRBJ1-6	NA	CASRPPGIESPLHF	TGCGCCAGCAGGCCCCCCGGGATAGAGTCACCCCTCCACTTT
TRBV4-1	few	TRBJ2-7	NA	CASSRTRGFDEQYF	TGCGCCAGCAGCCGCACGCGGGGTTTCGACGAGCAGTACTTC
TRBV5-1	NA	TRBJ2-5	NA	CASSWSSQETQYF	TGCGCCAGCAGCTGGAGCTCGCAAGAGACCCAGTACTTC
TRBV27	NA	TRBJ2-1	TRBD2	CVSGAPTIEQFF	TGTGTTAGCGGGGCACCTACAATAGAGCAGTTCTTC
TRBV5-1	many	TRBJ1-4	TRBD1	CASSLEGGEGKLFF	TGCGCCAGCAGCTTGGAAGGGGGCGAAGGAAAACTGTTTTTT
TRBV7-3	few	TRBJ2-5	TRBD1	CASSPRQGGSRETQYF	TGTGCCAGCAGCCCGAGACAGGGCGGGTCGAGAGAGACCCAGTACTTC
TRBV20-1	few	TRBJ2-1	TRBD2	CSARPLAGGHFNEQFF	TGCAGTGCTAGACCGCTAGCGGGGGGGCATTTCAATGAGCAGTTCTTC
TRBV7-2	many	TRBJ2-5	NA	CASSLGLFQETQYF	TGTGCCAGCAGCTTAGGACTGTTTCAAGAGACCCAGTACTTC
TRBV6-5	few	TRBJ2-2	NA	CASSIQGYGELFF	TGTGCCAGCAGCATACAGGGTTACGGGGAGCTGTTTTTT
TRBV9	many	TRBJ2-3	NA	CASSPRGGDTQYF	TGTGCCAGCAGCCCCCGGGGTGGAGATACGCAGTATTTT
TRBV7-9	many	TRBJ1-6	NA	CASSPWSPLHF	TGTGCCAGCAGCCCCTGGTCACCCCTCCACTTT
TRBV6-5	few	TRBJ2-6	NA	CASSYSLSGANVLTF	TGTGCCAGCAGTTACTCCCTCTCTGGGGCCAACGTCCTGACTTTC
TRBV24-1	few	TRBJ2-1	NA	CATRTKGSYNEQFF	TGTGCCACCAGGACTAAGGGCTCCTACAATGAGCAGTTCTTC
TRBV7-2	NA	TRBJ2-7	NA	CASSPEGGPREQYF	TGTGCCAGCAGCCCCGAGGGGGGACCCCGCGAGCAGTACTTC
TRBV20-1	many	TRBJ2-3	NA	CSAPGPGDTQYF	TGCAGTGCTCCCGGACCGGGGGATACGCAGTATTTT
TRBV7-9	many	TRBJ1-3	NA	CASSLMGYGDTIYF	TGTGCCAGCAGCTTAATGGGATATGGAGACACCATATATTTT
TRBV12-3/TRBV12-4	NA	TRBJ1-2	NA	CASTKTGANYGYTF	TGTGCCAGCACCAAGACAGGAGCTAACTATGGCTACACCTTC
TRBV7-3	NA	TRBJ2-6	NA	CASSLPLRPTGANVLTF	TGTGCCAGCAGCCTCCCGTTACGGCCAACTGGGGCCAACGTCCTGACTTTC
TRBV7-6	NA	TRBJ2-2	NA	CASRKGHTGELFF	TGTGCCAGCAGAAAAGGTCACACCGGGGAGCTGTTTTTT
TRBV10-3	few	TRBJ2-5	TRBD2	CAIALAGGPETQYF	TGTGCCATCGCCCTAGCGGGGGGGCCAGAGACCCAGTACTTC
TRBV12-3/TRBV12-4	few	TRBJ2-1	NA	CASSSSARSYNEQFF	TGTGCCAGCAGTTCTAGCGCCCGCTCCTACAATGAGCAGTTCTTC
TRBV12-3/TRBV12-4	few	TRBJ1-5	NA	CASSYSGGAGNQPQHF	TGTGCCAGCAGTTATTCGGGGGGCGCGGGCAATCAGCCCCAGCATTTT
TRBV14	NA	TRBJ1-1	TRBD1	CASRRSQGQGNTEAFF	TGTGCCAGCAGACGAAGTCAGGGACAGGGGAACACTGAAGCTTTCTTT
TRBV30	many	TRBJ1-4	NA	CAWTRGVSTNEKLFF	TGTGCCTGGACTCGGGGGGTATCTACTAATGAAAAACTGTTTTTT